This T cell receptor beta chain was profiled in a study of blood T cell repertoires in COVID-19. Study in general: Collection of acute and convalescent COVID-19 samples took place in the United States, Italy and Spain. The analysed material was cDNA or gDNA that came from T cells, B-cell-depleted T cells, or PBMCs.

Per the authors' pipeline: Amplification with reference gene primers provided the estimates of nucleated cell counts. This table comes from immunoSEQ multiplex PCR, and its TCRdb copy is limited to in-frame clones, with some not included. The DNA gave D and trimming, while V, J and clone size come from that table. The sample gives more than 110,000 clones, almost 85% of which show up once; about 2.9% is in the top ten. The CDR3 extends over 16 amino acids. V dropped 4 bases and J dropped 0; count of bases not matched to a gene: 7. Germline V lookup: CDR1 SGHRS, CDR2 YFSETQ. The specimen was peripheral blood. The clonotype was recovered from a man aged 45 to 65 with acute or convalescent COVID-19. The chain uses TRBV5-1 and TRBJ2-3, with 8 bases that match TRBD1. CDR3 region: CASSRNRDRSTDTQYF. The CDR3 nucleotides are TGCGCCAGCAGCAGAAACCGGGACAGGAGCACAGATACGCAGTATTTT.